The present entry profiles one TCR beta chain with its context. The antigen is unknown. The record originates from a study of shared clonotypes between healthy human individuals. Study-level information: A couple of female and a few male donors aged 18 to 49 were enrolled. Findings of the study overall: The authors expected sequencing depth to affect clonotype sharing among donors.

There are 14 residues in the CDR3. Germline V lookup: CDR1 GTSNPN, CDR2 SVGIG (reference sequence). The ends were cut back, 8 bases at V and 0 bases at J, with 15 bases in the middle. TCRdb's table, derived via immunoSEQ multiplex PCR, lists solely in-frame clones and lacks some. Of roughly 1 million clones in the sample, 70% to 80% were seen once. The source material was memory CD4+ T cells from PBMCs. As for subset: CD45RA-negative fraction. The V gene is TRBV30, the J gene TRBJ2-3, with D perhaps matching TRBD2 (6 bases). This TCR derives from a man aged 18-30 years in good health. Some clones in this sample may be carry-over from other donors' samples. The CDR3 sequence is CAANQAGSTDTQYF. For the CDR3, the DNA is TGTGCCGCCAACCAGGCGGGGAGCACAGATACGCAGTATTTT.